The 17 T cell receptor beta chains reported below all come from one sample, sequenced in a study of blood T cell repertoires in COVID-19. The data were produced by immunoSEQ multiplex PCR, yet TCRdb's version contains in-frame clones alone and is incomplete. The sample contains some 60,000 clones, approximately 80% of which appear only once. The specimen sequenced was peripheral blood. Every receptor here comes from a man aged 55-75 years with acute or convalescent COVID-19.

This clone appeared once. The chain joins TRBV7-2 to TRBJ1-5; tentatively, D is TRBD1 (5 bases). This CDR3 is 13 amino acids long. V was clipped by 5 bases and J by 7 bases, with 12 bases between them. CDR1 is SGHTA, CDR2 FQGNSA, per germline. The CDR3 loop is CASSTRGNQPQHF. The CDR3 nucleotides read TGTGCCAGCAGCACTCGGGGGAACCAGCCCCAGCATTTT. Using reference TRBV7-2 and TRBJ1-5 for the parts outside the CDR3, the full variable domain is GAGVSQSPSNKVTEKGKDVELRCDPISGHTALYWYRQSLGQGLEFLIYFQGNSAPDKSGLPSDRFSAERTGGSVSTLTIQRTQQEDSAVYLCASSTRGNQPQHFGDGTRLSIL.

The chain links TRBV5-4 to TRBJ1-6; tentative D call: TRBD1 (5 bases). Trimming stripped 0 bases from V and 0 bases from J, with 13 bases between. The CDR3 is made up of 18 amino acids. Germline assignment: CDR1 SGHNT and CDR2 YYREEE (reference sequence). The CDR3 protein is CASSLGGRSSSYNSPLHF. In nucleotides, the CDR3 is TGTGCCAGCAGCTTGGGGGGCAGATCTAGCTCCTATAATTCACCCCTCCACTTT.

The chain has TRBV18 and TRBJ1-2; a possible D gene is TRBD1 (6 bases). The germline V gene encodes CDR1 KGHSH and CDR2 LQKENI. This CDR3 spans 13 amino acids. Trimming removed 4 bases at V and 8 bases at J, with 14 bases between. The CDR3 nucleotides are TGTGCCAGCTCACTTACAGGGAGCAGCGGCTACACCTTC. Amino acid sequence: CASSLTGSSGYTF.

The CDR3 is CASSYSSPGGAQYF. The CDR3 region has the DNA TGTGCCAGCAGTTACTCCAGCCCCGGGGGGGCGCAGTATTTT. This chain joins TRBV6-5 and TRBJ2-3, with 8 positions matching TRBD2. The CDR3 covers 14 residues. J was trimmed by 10 bases and V by 0 bases; bases with no gene match: 6. Germline V gene lookup returns CDR1 MNHEY and CDR2 SVGAGI.

The gene calls are TRBV28 and TRBJ1-5; TRBD1 matches at 7 bases. Losses at the gene ends were 6 bases for V and 0 bases for J; bases not matched to a gene: 8. CDR3 length equals 16 residues. The germline V gene has CDR1 MDHEN and CDR2 SYDVKM. CDR3 bases: TGTGCCAGCAGCTACCGACAGGGAAATAGCAATCAGCCCCAGCATTTT. Protein: CASSYRQGNSNQPQHF.

This clone was counted once. This chain links TRBV19 with TRBJ2-7, with 15 nucleotides matching TRBD2. From germline, CDR1 is LNHDA and CDR2 SQIVND (reference sequence). This CDR3 comprises 19 residues. Losses at the gene ends were 6 bases for V and 0 bases for J; bases not matched to a gene: 12. Here the CDR3 reads CASRPGLAGGHPTSYEQYF. DNA for the CDR3: TGTGCCAGTAGGCCGGGACTAGCGGGGGGCCACCCCACCTCCTACGAGCAGTACTTC.

The rearrangement joins TRBV5-1 to TRBJ2-3; 9 nucleotides align to TRBD2. V shed 2 bases, J shed 2 bases, and the junction held 6 bases outside the gene matches. This CDR3 contains 16 residues. Germline assignment: CDR1 SGHRS and CDR2 YFSETQ. The CDR3 reads CASSFGGGAHTDTQYF. In DNA form, the CDR3 reads TGCGCCAGCAGCTTTGGCGGGGGGGCCCACACAGATACGCAGTATTTT.

By proportion, this clone is medium-sized (0.01 to 0.1%). The J gene is TRBJ2-3, the V gene TRBV4-2; 7 bases match TRBD2. The CDR3 is 16 residues long. Germline V gives CDR1 LGHNA, CDR2 YNFKEQ. V gave up 1 base and J gave up 1 base; unmatched junction bases: 5. The CDR3 is CASSQAGRDGTDTQYF. CDR3 DNA sequence: TGTGCCAGCAGCCAAGCGGGGAGGGATGGCACAGATACGCAGTATTTT.

The chain combines TRBV29-1 with TRBJ2-5, with a possible D match to TRBD2 (5 bases). Germline assignment: CDR1 SQVTM and CDR2 ANQGSEA. V lost 4 bases and J 3 bases, leaving 15 bases between the germline ends. CDR3 length equals 14 residues. The CDR3 DNA sequence: TGCAGCGTTGGTCCCCCGGGGTTCGAAGAGACCCAGTACTTC. Translated: CSVGPPGFEETQYF.

The genes are TRBV30 and TRBJ2-1; a weak D match, TRBD1 (7 bases). Germline V lookup: CDR1 GTSNPN, CDR2 SVGIG (reference sequence). The CDR3 consists of 13 residues. V lost 4 bases to trimming and J lost 6 bases, with 13 bases between them. As DNA, the CDR3 is TGTGCCTGGAAACTAGCAGGGGGCAATGAGCAGTTCTTC. Translated, it gives CAWKLAGGNEQFF. Full variable domain (rest looked up from reference TRBV30 and TRBJ2-1): SQTIHQWPATLVQPVGSPLSLECTVEGTSNPNLYWYRQAAGRGLQLLFYSVGIGQISSEVPQNLSASRPQDRQFILSSKKLLLSDSGFYLCAWKLAGGNEQFFGPGTRLTVL.

The chain has TRBV7-3 and TRBJ2-2; D possibly corresponds to TRBD2 (5 bases). This CDR3 contains 15 residues. V dropped 4 bases and J dropped 6 bases, with 15 bases sitting between them. Germline V lookup: CDR1 SGHTA, CDR2 FQGTGA. In DNA form, the CDR3 reads TGTGCCAGCAGCTCCTCACCGGGGATGGCCGGGGAGCTGTTTTTT. Translating it yields CASSSSPGMAGELFF.

The chain joins TRBV7-6 to TRBJ2-3; the D is unclear. CDR3 length: 11 amino acids. With 5 bases removed from V and 3 bases from J, the gap between germline ends came to 3 bases. The V gene's germline CDR1 is SGHVS and CDR2 FNYEAQ. The CDR3 reads CASSQTDTQYF. The CDR3 DNA sequence: TGTGCCAGCAGCCAGACAGATACGCAGTATTTT.

This chain joins TRBV11-3 and TRBJ2-3; tentative D call: TRBD1 (6 bases). Germline V gene lookup returns CDR1 SGHNT and CDR2 YENEEA. This CDR3 spans 14 amino acids. V was pared by 5 bases and J by 2 bases, with 11 bases between. Here the CDR3 DNA reads TGTGCCAGCAGCATAGCAGGGGTCACAGATACGCAGTATTTT. Translation gives CASSIAGVTDTQYF.

V is TRBV12-3 or TRBV12-4 and J is TRBJ1-2; maybe TRBD1 (5 bases). The CDR3 totals 12 residues. Trimming removed 2 bases at V and 12 bases at J, with 13 bases between. CDR3 residues: CASSLLGLGDTF. CDR3 DNA sequence: TGTGCCAGCAGTTTATTGGGGCTTGGAGACACCTTC.

The chain uses TRBV4-1 and TRBJ2-4; TRBD1 aligns across 7 bases. V was clipped by 2 bases and J by 8 bases; unmatched bases: 15. Germline lookup yields CDR1 MGHRA and CDR2 YSYEKL. The length of the CDR3 is 17 residues. The CDR3 DNA follows: TGCGCCAGCAGCCAAATTCGGACAGGCTTTGGAGGAGACATTCAGTACTTC. The encoded protein is CASSQIRTGFGGDIQYF.

CDR3 nucleotides: TGTGCCAGCAGCTCCGGACTAGCCGATGAGCAGTTCTTC. This sequence encodes CASSSGLADEQFF. The rearrangement links TRBV7-8 to TRBJ2-1, with 8 bases identical to TRBD2. Germline loops: CDR1 SGHVS, CDR2 FQNEAQ. The CDR3 covers 13 residues. With 4 bases clipped from V and 8 bases from J, the junction kept 4 bases outside the gene matches.

This sequence joins TRBV19 and TRBJ2-7, with 7 nucleotides matching TRBD1. This CDR3 spans 13 amino acids. From germline, CDR1 is LNHDA and CDR2 SQIVND (reference sequence). With 7 bases clipped from V and 2 bases from J, the junction kept 5 bases outside the gene matches. CDR3 in DNA: TGTGCCAGTACCTTGACAGGGACCTACGAGCAGTACTTC. It translates to CASTLTGTYEQYF.